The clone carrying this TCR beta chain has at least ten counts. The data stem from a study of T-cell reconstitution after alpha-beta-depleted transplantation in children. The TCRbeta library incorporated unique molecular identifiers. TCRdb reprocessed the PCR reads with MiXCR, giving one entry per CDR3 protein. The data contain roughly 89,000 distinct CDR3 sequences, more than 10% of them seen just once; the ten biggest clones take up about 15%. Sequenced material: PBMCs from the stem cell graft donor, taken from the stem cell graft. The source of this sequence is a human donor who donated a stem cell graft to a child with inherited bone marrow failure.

The CDR3 is CSASSSGVQNEQFF. The CDR3 nucleotides are TGCAGTGCTAGTTCCAGCGGGGTCCAAAATGAGCAGTTCTTC. The chain links TRBV20-1 to TRBJ2-1; 7 positions agree with TRBD2. Germline CDR1 is DFQATT and CDR2 is SNEGSKA (reference sequence). The CDR3 is 14 residues long. Trimming cost V 3 bases and J 7 bases; bases outside gene matches: 9.